The clone carrying this T cell receptor beta chain was observed a few times. A much bigger clone sits one base away, suggesting this may be a read error. With iRepertoire HTBI primers and Arm-PCR of CDR3 regions, TCR beta libraries were built. Via MiXCR, TCRdb re-called the multiplex PCR reads, giving one row per CDR3 protein. Of approximately 540,000 distinct CDR3 sequences in the sample, around 11% were seen once. Specified time point: newly diagnosed GD, antithyroid drugs for less than 3 months. RNA isolated from PBMCs was used to make the TCR library. These data originate in a study of regulatory T cells in long-lasting Graves disease. Trimming took 5 bases from V and 7 from J; bases not matched to a gene: 9. CDR1 MNHEY and CDR2 SMNVEV come from the germline V gene (reference sequence). This CDR3 contains 15 residues. These data were also reused for a study on T cells in Graves' hyperthyroidism and ophthalmopathy. As reported in that work: Used for diagnoses were clinical symptoms, serum thyroxine and TRAb, thyroid ultrasound and orbital computed tomography.

The J gene is TRBJ1-5, the V gene TRBV27, with 9 bases that match TRBD1. The TCR sequence derives from a woman in her 30s with Graves disease. The sequences come from peripheral blood mononuclear cells (PBMCs), collected at new diagnosis, from a patient treated with antithyroid drugs. CDR3 sequence (DNA): TGTGCCAGCAGTCCCGCTACAGGGGGCGGACAGCCCCAGCATTTT. Translating it yields CASSPATGGGQPQHF.